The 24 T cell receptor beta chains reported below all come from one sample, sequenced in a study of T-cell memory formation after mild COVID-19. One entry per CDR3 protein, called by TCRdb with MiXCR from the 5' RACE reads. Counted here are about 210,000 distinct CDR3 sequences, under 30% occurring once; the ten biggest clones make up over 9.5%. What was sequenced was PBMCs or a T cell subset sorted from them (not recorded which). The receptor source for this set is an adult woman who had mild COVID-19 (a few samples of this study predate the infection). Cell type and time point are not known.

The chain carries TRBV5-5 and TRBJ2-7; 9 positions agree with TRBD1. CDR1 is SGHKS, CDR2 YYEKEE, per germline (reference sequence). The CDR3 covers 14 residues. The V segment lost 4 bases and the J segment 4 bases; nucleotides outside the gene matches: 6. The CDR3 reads CASSAGTGQYEQYF. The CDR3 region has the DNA TGTGCCAGCAGCGCGGGGACAGGGCAATACGAGCAGTACTTC.

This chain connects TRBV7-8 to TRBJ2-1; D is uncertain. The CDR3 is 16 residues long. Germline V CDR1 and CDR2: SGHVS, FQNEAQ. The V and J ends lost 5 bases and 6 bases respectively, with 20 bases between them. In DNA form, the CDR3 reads TGTGCCAGCAGCCGCGAAATCACCGGTACCCCCAATGAGCAGTTCTTC. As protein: CASSREITGTPNEQFF. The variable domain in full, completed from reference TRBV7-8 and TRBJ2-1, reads GAGVSQSPRYKVAKRGQDVALRCDPISGHVSLFWYQQALGQGPEFLTYFQNEAQLDKSGLPSDRFFAERPEGSVSTLKIQRTQQEDSAVYLCASSREITGTPNEQFFGPGTRLTVL.

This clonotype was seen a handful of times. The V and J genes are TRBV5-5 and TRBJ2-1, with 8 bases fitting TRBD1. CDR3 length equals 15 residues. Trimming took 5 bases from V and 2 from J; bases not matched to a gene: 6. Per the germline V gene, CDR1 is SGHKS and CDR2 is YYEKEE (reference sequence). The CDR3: CASRLGQGAYNEQFF. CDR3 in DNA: TGTGCCAGCAGACTTGGACAGGGTGCCTACAATGAGCAGTTCTTC.

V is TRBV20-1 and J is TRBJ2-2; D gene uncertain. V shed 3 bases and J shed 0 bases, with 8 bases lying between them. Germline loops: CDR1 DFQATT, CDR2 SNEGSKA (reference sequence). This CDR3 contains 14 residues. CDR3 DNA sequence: TGCAGTGCTAGCCCGGGCGCGAACACCGGGGAGCTGTTTTTT. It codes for CSASPGANTGELFF.

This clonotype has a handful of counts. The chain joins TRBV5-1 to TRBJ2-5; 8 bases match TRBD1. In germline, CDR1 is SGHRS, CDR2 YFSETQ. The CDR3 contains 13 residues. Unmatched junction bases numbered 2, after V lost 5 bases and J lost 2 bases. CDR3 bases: TGCGCCAGCAGGACAGGGGCACAAGAGACCCAGTACTTC. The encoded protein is CASRTGAQETQYF.

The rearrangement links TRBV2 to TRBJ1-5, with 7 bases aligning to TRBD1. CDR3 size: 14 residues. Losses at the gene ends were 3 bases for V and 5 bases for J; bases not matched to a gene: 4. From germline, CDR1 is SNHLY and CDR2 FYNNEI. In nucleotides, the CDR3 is TGTGCCAGCAGTGACCGGACAGGTCATCAGCCCCAGCATTTT. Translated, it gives CASSDRTGHQPQHF.

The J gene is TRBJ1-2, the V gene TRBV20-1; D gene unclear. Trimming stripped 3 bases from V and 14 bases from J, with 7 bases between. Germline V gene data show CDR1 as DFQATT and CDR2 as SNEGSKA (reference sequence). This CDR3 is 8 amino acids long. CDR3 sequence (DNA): TGCAGTGCTAGCGGGTCAACCTTC. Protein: CSASGSTF.

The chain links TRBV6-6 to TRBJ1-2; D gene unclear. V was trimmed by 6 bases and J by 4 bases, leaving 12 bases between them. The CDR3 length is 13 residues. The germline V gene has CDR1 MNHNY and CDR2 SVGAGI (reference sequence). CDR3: CASSPDVLYGYTF. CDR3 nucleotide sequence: TGTGCCAGCAGCCCGGACGTCCTCTATGGCTACACCTTC.

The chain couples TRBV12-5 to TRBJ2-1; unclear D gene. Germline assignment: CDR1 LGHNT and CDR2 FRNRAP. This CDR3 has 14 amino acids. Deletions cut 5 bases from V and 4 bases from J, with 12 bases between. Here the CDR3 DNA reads TGTGCTAGTGGTCCGGAGAACCCGTACAATGAGCAGTTCTTC. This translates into CASGPENPYNEQFF.

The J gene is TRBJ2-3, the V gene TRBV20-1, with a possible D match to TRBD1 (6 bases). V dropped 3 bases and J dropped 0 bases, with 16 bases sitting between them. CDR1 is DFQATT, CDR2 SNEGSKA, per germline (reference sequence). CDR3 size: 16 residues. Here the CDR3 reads CSASFRTVSSTDTQYF. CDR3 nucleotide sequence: TGCAGTGCTAGTTTCCGGACAGTCTCTAGCACAGATACGCAGTATTTT.

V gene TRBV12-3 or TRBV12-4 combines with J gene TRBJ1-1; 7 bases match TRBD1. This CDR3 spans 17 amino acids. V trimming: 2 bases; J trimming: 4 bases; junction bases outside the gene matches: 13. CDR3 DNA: TGTGCCAGCAGTTTACGTCTCAGGGGGGCTCTCCTCACTGAAGCTTTCTTT. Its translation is CASSLRLRGALLTEAFF.

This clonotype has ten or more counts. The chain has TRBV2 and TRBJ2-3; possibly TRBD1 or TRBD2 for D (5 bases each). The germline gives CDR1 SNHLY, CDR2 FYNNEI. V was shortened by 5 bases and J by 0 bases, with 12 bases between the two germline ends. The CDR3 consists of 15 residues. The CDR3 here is CASSPGTGSTDTQYF. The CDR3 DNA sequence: TGTGCCAGCAGTCCAGGGACGGGAAGCACAGATACGCAGTATTTT.

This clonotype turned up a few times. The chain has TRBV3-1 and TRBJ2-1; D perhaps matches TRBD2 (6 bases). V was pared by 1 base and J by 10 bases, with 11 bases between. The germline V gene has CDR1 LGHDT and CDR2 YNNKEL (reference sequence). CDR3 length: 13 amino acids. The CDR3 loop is CASSQVRLDEQFF. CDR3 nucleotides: TGTGCCAGCAGCCAAGTAAGACTAGACGAGCAGTTCTTC.

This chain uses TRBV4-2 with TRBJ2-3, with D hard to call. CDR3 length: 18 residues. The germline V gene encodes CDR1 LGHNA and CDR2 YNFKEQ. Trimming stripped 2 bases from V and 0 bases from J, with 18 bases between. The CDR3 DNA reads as TGTGCCAGCAGCCAAATTGGACCGACCGACCCTAGCACAGATACGCAGTATTTT. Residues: CASSQIGPTDPSTDTQYF.

In DNA form, the CDR3 reads TGCGCCAGCAGCCACCGACAGGGCTTTTATGGCGGGGAGCTGTTTTTT. It encodes CASSHRQGFYGGELFF. The V gene is TRBV4-1, the J gene TRBJ2-2; 7 bases fit TRBD1. From germline, CDR1 is MGHRA and CDR2 YSYEKL. The CDR3 spans 16 residues. With 3 bases clipped from V and 7 bases from J, the junction kept 11 bases outside the gene matches.

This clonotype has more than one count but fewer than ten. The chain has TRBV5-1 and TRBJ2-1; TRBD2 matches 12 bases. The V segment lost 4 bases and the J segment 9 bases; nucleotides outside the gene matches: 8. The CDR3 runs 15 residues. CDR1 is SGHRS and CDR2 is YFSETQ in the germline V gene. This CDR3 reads CASSPTSGGFGEQFF. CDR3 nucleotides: TGCGCCAGCAGCCCGACTAGCGGGGGTTTCGGTGAGCAGTTCTTC. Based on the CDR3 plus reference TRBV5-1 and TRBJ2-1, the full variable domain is KAGVTQTPRYLIKTRGQQVTLSCSPISGHRSVSWYQQTPGQGLQFLFEYFSETQRNKGNFPGRFSGRQFSNSRSEMNVSTLELGDSALYLCASSPTSGGFGEQFFGPGTRLTVL.

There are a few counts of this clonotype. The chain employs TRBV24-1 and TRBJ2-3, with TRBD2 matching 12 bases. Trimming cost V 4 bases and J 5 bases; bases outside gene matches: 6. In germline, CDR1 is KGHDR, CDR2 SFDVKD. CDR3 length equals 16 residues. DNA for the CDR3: TGTGCCACCAGTGACCCGACTAGCGGGGGTCAAGATACGCAGTATTTT. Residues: CATSDPTSGGQDTQYF.

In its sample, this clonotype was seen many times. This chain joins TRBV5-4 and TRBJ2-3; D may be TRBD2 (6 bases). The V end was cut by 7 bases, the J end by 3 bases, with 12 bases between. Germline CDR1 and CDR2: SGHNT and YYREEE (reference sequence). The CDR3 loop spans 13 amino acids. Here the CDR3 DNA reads TGTGCCAGCGCGGCGGGGATGACAGATACGCAGTATTTT. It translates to CASAAGMTDTQYF.

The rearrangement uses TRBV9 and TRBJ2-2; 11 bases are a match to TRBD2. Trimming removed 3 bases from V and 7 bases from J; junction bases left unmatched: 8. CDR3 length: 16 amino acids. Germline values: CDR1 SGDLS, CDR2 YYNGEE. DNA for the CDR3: TGTGCCAGCAGCGAGACTAGCGGGAATTTCGGCGGGGAGCTGTTTTTT. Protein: CASSETSGNFGGELFF.

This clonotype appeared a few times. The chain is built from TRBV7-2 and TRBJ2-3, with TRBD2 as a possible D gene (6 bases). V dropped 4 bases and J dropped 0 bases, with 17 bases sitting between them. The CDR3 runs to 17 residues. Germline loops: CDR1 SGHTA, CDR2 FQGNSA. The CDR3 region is CASSYRTITASTDTQYF. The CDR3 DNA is TGTGCCAGCAGCTATAGGACTATAACCGCTAGCACAGATACGCAGTATTTT. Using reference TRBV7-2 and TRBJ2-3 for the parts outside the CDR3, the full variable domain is GAGVSQSPSNKVTEKGKDVELRCDPISGHTALYWYRQSLGQGLEFLIYFQGNSAPDKSGLPSDRFSAERTGGSVSTLTIQRTQQEDSAVYLCASSYRTITASTDTQYFGPGTRLTVL.

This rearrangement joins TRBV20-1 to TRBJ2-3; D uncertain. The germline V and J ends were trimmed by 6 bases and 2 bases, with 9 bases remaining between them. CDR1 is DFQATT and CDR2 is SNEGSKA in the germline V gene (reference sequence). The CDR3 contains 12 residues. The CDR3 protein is CSARTHTDTQYF. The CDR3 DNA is TGCAGTGCAAGAACACACACAGATACGCAGTATTTT.

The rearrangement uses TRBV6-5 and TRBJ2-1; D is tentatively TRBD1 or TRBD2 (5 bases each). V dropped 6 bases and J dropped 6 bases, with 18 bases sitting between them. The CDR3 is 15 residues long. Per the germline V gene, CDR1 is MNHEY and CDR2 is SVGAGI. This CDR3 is CASSPNGVRGNEQFF. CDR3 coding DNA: TGTGCCAGCAGCCCTAACGGGGTAAGGGGCAATGAGCAGTTCTTC.

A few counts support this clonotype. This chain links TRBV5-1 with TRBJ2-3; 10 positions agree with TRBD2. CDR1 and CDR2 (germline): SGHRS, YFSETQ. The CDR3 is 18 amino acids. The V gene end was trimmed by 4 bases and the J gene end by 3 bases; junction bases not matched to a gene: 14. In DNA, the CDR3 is TGCGCCAGCAGCCCCCACCCCCCAGCGGGAGGGCCAACAGATACGCAGTATTTT. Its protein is CASSPHPPAGGPTDTQYF.

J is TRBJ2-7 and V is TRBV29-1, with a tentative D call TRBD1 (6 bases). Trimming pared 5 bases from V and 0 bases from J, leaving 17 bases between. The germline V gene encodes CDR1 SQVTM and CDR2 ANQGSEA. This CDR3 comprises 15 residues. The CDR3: CSVHTLQGSSYEQYF. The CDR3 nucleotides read TGCAGCGTTCATACCCTCCAGGGGAGCTCCTACGAGCAGTACTTC.